Following are 23 T cell receptor beta chains from one sample sequenced in a study of T and B cells in COVID-19 patients (dated by TCRdb to between 2020 and 2021). This sample was sequenced with an Illumina MiSeq. TRB rearrangements were amplified by multiplex PCR with BIOMED2 TRB-A/B primer pools. TCRdb trimmed the raw reads at Q25, called clones with MiXCR and kept productive beta chains. Each record represents a unique CDR3 protein, reported with the most common genes and DNA among its rows. For this sample the table gives about 5,000 distinct CDR3 sequences, of which about 20% were detected only once. Around 10% of the sample is taken by the ten largest. Genomic DNA extracted from blood was used in amounts of about 250-550 ng for amplification of TRB repertoires. The sample was blood. All receptors come from a human donor with active COVID-19.

This clonotype has more than one count but fewer than ten. This rearrangement joins TRBV7-2 to TRBJ2-1; TRBD2 aligns across 7 bases. The CDR3 has 18 residues. Germline V gene lookup returns CDR1 SGHTA and CDR2 FQGNSA. V shed 2 bases, J shed 9 bases, and the junction held 19 bases outside the gene matches. The CDR3 bases are TGTGCCAGCAGCTTATACGGAGAGAGCGGGACGGGTTGGAGTGAGCAGTTCTTC. This gives the protein CASSLYGESGTGWSEQFF.

The CDR3 nucleotides are TGTGCCAGCAGCGTACGGGATAACTATGGCTACACCTTC. Its protein product is CASSVRDNYGYTF. The chain joins TRBV9 to TRBJ1-2; D is ambiguous. The germline V and J ends were trimmed by 1 base and 1 base, with 5 bases remaining between them. The CDR3 is 13 amino acids. Germline loops: CDR1 SGDLS, CDR2 YYNGEE.

The V and J genes are TRBV11-1 and TRBJ1-4, with D unclear. The V gene lost 2 bases and the J gene lost 7 bases, with 17 bases spanning the gap. There are 16 residues in the CDR3. The germline V gene encodes CDR1 SGHAT and CDR2 FQDESV (reference sequence). The DNA for the CDR3 is TGTGCCAGCAGCTTACTCGGCAGTTCCCGCAGTGAAAAACTGTTTTTT. Protein sequence: CASSLLGSSRSEKLFF.

The sample holds a few counts of this clonotype. The chain couples TRBV7-9 to TRBJ2-1; no clear D. The germline CDR1 and CDR2 sequences are SEHNR and FQNEAQ (reference sequence). The CDR3 covers 17 residues. V lost 1 base to trimming and J lost 0 bases, with 13 bases between them. The CDR3 reads CASSLVGELSSYNEQFF. CDR3 in DNA: TGTGCCAGCAGCTTAGTTGGAGAATTGAGCTCCTACAATGAGCAGTTCTTC.

The chain employs TRBV2 and TRBJ2-2; D remains ambiguous. The CDR3 runs 16 residues. Germline V gives CDR1 SNHLY, CDR2 FYNNEI. Trimming removed 1 base at V and 2 bases at J, with 11 bases between. As DNA, the CDR3 is TGTGCCAGCAGTGAAGGTAGTTTCGTAAACACCGGGGAGCTGTTTTTT. Residues: CASSEGSFVNTGELFF.

On this clonotype: A single base separates this from a much larger clone, so it may be a read error. J is TRBJ2-3 and V is TRBV5-1; no clear D gene. Germline V CDR1 and CDR2: SGHRS, YFSETQ. V was pared by 3 bases and J by 1 base, with 9 bases between. The CDR3 consists of 14 residues. The chain's CDR3 is CASSSSAGTDTQYF. The CDR3 DNA reads as TGCGCCAGCAGCTCGTCGGCCGGCACAGATACGCAGTATTTT.

The chain links TRBV11-1 to TRBJ2-7; 12 nucleotides match TRBD2. V lost 5 bases and J lost 4; bases outside the gene matches: 3. The CDR3 length is 14 residues. Germline V gene lookup returns CDR1 SGHAT and CDR2 FQDESV (reference sequence). As DNA, the CDR3 is TGTGCCAGCAGCCCTAGCGGGAGGGTTTACGAGCAGTACTTC. It translates to CASSPSGRVYEQYF.

Details on this clonotype: This may be a read error: a much more frequent sequence differs by one nucleotide. This chain joins TRBV7-2 and TRBJ2-1, with D maybe TRBD1 (5 bases). V was clipped by 5 bases and J by 0 bases, with 14 bases between them. Germline V CDR1 and CDR2: SGHTA, FQGNSA. The CDR3 sequence is 16 residues long. The CDR3 DNA is TGTGCCAGCAGCCTAAGACAGCTGTCCTCCTACAATGAGCAGTTCTTC. It codes for CASSLRQLSSYNEQFF.

By sample fraction, this clonotype is medium-sized. The chain links TRBV12-3 or TRBV12-4 to TRBJ2-1; TRBD2 is a possible D gene (6 bases). Trimming pared 8 bases from V and 1 base from J, leaving 18 bases between. This CDR3 spans 16 amino acids. CDR3 nucleotides: TGTGCCAGCGATTATACTCGGGGGACTTCCTACAATGAGCAGTTCTTC. Its protein product is CASDYTRGTSYNEQFF.

By sample share, this clonotype is medium-sized. V gene TRBV12-3 or TRBV12-4 combines with J gene TRBJ2-1; D unclear. The CDR3 runs to 15 residues. Deletions cut 7 bases from V and 7 bases from J, with 20 bases between. The CDR3 DNA is TGTGCCAGCAACCTCTTGGTCGGCCTGGGGAATGAGCAGTTCTTC. Its protein product is CASNLLVGLGNEQFF.

This clonotype was seen a few times. V is TRBV14 and J is TRBJ2-3; 9 bases are a match to TRBD2. Germline CDR1 and CDR2: SGHDN and FVKESK. The CDR3 length is 15 residues. J was trimmed by 2 bases and V by 5 bases; bases with no gene match: 5. CDR3 in amino acids: CASSSLAGNTDTQYF. CDR3 coding DNA: TGTGCCAGCAGCAGCCTAGCGGGAAACACAGATACGCAGTATTTT.

This clonotype was detected only a few times. This rearrangement joins TRBV6-5 to TRBJ1-2; the D is unclear. Deletions cut 4 bases from V and 5 bases from J, with 11 bases between. The CDR3 runs to 13 residues. The germline CDR1 and CDR2 sequences are MNHEY and SVGAGI. CDR3 sequence reads: CASSFSRGYGYTF. The CDR3 DNA reads TGTGCCAGCAGTTTCTCTCGGGGTTATGGCTACACCTTC.

J is TRBJ1-1 and V is TRBV20-1; D is ambiguous. The CDR3 runs to 11 residues. V was cut by 3 bases and J by 6 bases, with 8 bases left in between. Per the germline V gene, CDR1 is DFQATT and CDR2 is SNEGSKA (reference sequence). Here the CDR3 reads CSASRGPEAFF. The CDR3 DNA is TGCAGTGCTAGTCGAGGCCCTGAAGCTTTCTTT.

By its share, this clonotype is medium-sized (0.01 to 0.1%). The chain recombines TRBV5-4 with TRBJ2-1, with 14 bases lining up with TRBD2. CDR1 is SGHNT and CDR2 is YYREEE in the germline V gene (reference sequence). After removal of 4 bases from V and 7 bases from J, the junction contained 10 bases not matched to a gene. The CDR3 spans 17 residues. This chain's CDR3 is CASSLDLGTSGSNEQFF. The CDR3 bases are TGTGCCAGCAGCCTGGACCTGGGGACTAGCGGGAGTAATGAGCAGTTCTTC.

This clonotype qualifies as medium-sized. The chain employs TRBV30 and TRBJ1-1; D may be TRBD1 (5 bases). The CDR3 totals 13 residues. CDR1 GTSNPN and CDR2 SVGIG come from the germline V gene (reference sequence). V was clipped by 3 bases and J by 0 bases, with 8 bases between them. The CDR3 loop reads CAWSKGVNTEAFF. CDR3 in DNA: TGTGCCTGGAGCAAAGGGGTGAACACTGAAGCTTTCTTT.

This clonotype has just a few counts. The rearrangement links TRBV7-2 to TRBJ1-1, with no clear D. The germline CDR1 and CDR2 sequences are SGHTA and FQGNSA. The CDR3 has 14 amino acids. V was pared by 5 bases and J by 8 bases, with 18 bases between. The DNA for the CDR3 is TGTGCCAGCAGCCTCGAGGGCGTAGGAGGGGAAGCTTTCTTT. It encodes CASSLEGVGGEAFF.

Details on this clonotype: Mismatch with germline at one junction end may stem from a read error. This chain connects TRBV27 to TRBJ1-6; possible D gene TRBD1, 5 bases. CDR3 length: 16 residues. Germline CDR1 reads MNHEY; CDR2 reads SMNVEV (reference sequence). For the CDR3, the DNA is TGTGCCAGCAGCCGAACCCGGCAGGGCTATACTTCACCCCTCCACTTT. Its translation: CASSRTRQGYTSPLHF.

In this sample, this clonotype turned up many times. The chain couples TRBV6-4 to TRBJ2-3; D may match TRBD1 or TRBD2 (6 bases each). CDR1 is MRHNA, CDR2 SNTAGT, per germline. The CDR3 runs to 15 residues. Trimming pared 0 bases from V and 5 bases from J, leaving 12 bases between. CDR3 protein: CASSDSAEGGDTQYF. The CDR3 DNA reads TGTGCCAGCAGTGACTCGGCGGAGGGGGGAGATACGCAGTATTTT.

This clonotype was counted only a few times. The chain has TRBV4-3 and TRBJ1-1; a weak D match, TRBD1 (5 bases). Germline V gene data show CDR1 as LGHNA and CDR2 as YSLEER. The CDR3 sequence is 15 residues long. Trimming shortened V by 4 bases and J by 1 base, and 13 bases separated the two germline ends. The CDR3: CASSPQGLPNTEAFF. The CDR3 DNA reads as TGCGCCAGCAGCCCTCAGGGACTTCCGAACACTGAAGCTTTCTTT.

This clonotype showed up just a few times. The chain has TRBV6-2 or TRBV6-3 and TRBJ2-7; D gene ambiguous. CDR1 is MNHEY, CDR2 SVGEGT, per germline. The CDR3 contains 13 residues. V shed 2 bases and J shed 2 bases, with 7 bases lying between them. The CDR3 region is CASSYGGTYEQYF. The CDR3 DNA is TGTGCCAGCAGTTACGGTGGCACCTACGAGCAGTACTTC.

By sample fraction, this clonotype is medium-sized. The chain employs TRBV19 and TRBJ2-1; the D gene is possibly TRBD2 (7 bases). This CDR3 is built from 12 residues. Trimming stripped 5 bases from V and 8 bases from J, with 10 bases between. The V gene's germline CDR1 is LNHDA and CDR2 SQIVND (reference sequence). The CDR3 DNA follows: TGTGCCAGTAGTGGGGGGGGGCATGAGCAGTTCTTC. Its protein is CASSGGGHEQFF.

The gene calls are TRBV10-3 and TRBJ2-2, with 12 bases lining up with TRBD1. This CDR3 has 16 amino acids. The V gene end was trimmed by 0 bases and the J gene end by 6 bases; junction bases not matched to a gene: 2. The germline V gene encodes CDR1 ENHRY and CDR2 SYGVKD. The CDR3 sequence: CAISESGTGGPGELFF. The CDR3 region has the DNA TGTGCCATCAGTGAGTCGGGGACAGGGGGCCCCGGGGAGCTGTTTTTT.

By share, this clonotype ranks as medium-sized. The chain joins TRBV6-1 to TRBJ2-7; D is uncertain. The CDR3 extends over 12 amino acids. The V gene's germline CDR1 is MNHNS and CDR2 SASEGT. V lost 5 bases and J 2 bases, leaving 7 bases between the germline ends. The CDR3 sequence: CASSLTTYEQYF. The CDR3 nucleotides are TGTGCCAGCAGTTTAACTACCTACGAGCAGTACTTC.